Reported below is one T cell receptor (beta chain). Its antigen is as yet unknown. This entry comes from a study of T-cell reconstitution after alpha-beta-depleted transplantation in children. The study's findings and limits: T-cell numbers and diversity one year post-transplant derived largely from freshly generated T cells. It was reported that alpha-beta T cells came from several hundred expanded graft clones (about two months after transplant). The high TCRbeta diversity at day 60 in some patients came from surviving recipient T cells and thymic progenitors.

The CDR3 runs 18 residues. The junction had 11 bases not matched to a gene; V was cut back by 0 bases and J by 3 bases. Germline values: CDR1 MNHEY, CDR2 SVGAGI. Preparation of the TCRbeta library involved a method that used unique molecular identifiers. TCRdb used MiXCR to reprocess the PCR reads, holding one entry per CDR3 protein. The sample contains fewer than 700,000 distinct CDR3 sequences, roughly 13% of which appear only once. The gene calls are TRBV6-5 and TRBJ2-7, with 10 bases fitting TRBD2. Sequences were derived from PBMCs, mostly from graft donor cells, sampled 360 days after TCRalphabeta/CD19-depleted stem cell transplant. The sequence derives from a male patient younger than 18 who had a stem cell transplant for acute myeloid leukemia, so the T cells may come from the graft donor. The CDR3 DNA follows: TGTGCCAGCAGTTACTCCCGAGCGGGAGGGGGGAGGGACTACGAGCAGTACTTC. Translating it yields CASSYSRAGGGRDYEQYF.